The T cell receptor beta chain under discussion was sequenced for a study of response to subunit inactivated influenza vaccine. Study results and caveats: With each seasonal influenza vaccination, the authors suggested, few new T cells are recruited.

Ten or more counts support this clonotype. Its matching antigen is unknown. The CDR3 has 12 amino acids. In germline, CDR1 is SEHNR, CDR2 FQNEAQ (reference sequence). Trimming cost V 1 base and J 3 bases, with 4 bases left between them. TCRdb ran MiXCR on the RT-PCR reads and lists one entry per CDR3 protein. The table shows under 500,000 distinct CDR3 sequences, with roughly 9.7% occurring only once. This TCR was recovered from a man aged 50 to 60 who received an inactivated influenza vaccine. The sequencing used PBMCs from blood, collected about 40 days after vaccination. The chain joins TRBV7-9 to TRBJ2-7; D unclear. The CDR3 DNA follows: TGTGCCAGCAGCTTAGTAGGCTACGAGCAGTACTTC. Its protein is CASSLVGYEQYF.